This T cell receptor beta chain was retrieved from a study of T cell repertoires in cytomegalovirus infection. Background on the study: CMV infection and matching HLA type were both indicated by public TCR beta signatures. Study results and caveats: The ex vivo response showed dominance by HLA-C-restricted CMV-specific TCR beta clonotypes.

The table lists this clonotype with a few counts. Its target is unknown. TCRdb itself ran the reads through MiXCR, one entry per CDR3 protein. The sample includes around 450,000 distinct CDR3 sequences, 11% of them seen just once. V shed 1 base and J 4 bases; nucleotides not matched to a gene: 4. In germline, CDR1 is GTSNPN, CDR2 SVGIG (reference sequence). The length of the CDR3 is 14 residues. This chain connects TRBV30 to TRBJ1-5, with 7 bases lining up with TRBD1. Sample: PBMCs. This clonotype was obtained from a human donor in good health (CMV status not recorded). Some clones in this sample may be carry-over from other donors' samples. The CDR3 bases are TGTGCCTGGAGTGCACTGACAGGGAATCAGCCCCAGCATTTT. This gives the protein CAWSALTGNQPQHF.